Listed below are T cell receptor beta chains from one sample, sequenced in a study of shared clonotypes between healthy human individuals. Here immunoSEQ multiplex PCR was the method, and the copy in TCRdb shows in-frame clones only, minus some. The sample holds 330,000 or so clones, approximately 79% seen once. Sequenced: memory CD4+ T cells sorted from blood. The source is a young man in good health. CDR3s include the opening cysteine and the closing phenylalanine or tryptophan. Fields, in order: D gene, J gene, clone size, V gene, CDR3 DNA, CDR3 protein. D genes are given only for firm matches. The listing skips clone size in some rows; elsewhere it reads once, few, many or a size class.

D: NA; J: TRBJ2-7; size: NA; V: TRBV11-2; DNA: TGTGCCAGCAGATACCTGAGGGAATACGAGCAGTACTTC; CDR3: CASRYLREYEQYF
D: NA; J: TRBJ2-7; size: NA; V: TRBV25-1; DNA: TGTGCCAGCACCGGAAGGCAGACGGGAAGCTCCTACGAGCAGTACTTC; CDR3: CASTGRQTGSSYEQYF
D: NA; J: TRBJ1-2; size: NA; V: TRBV9; DNA: TGTGCCAGCAGCGTAGGAGGAGGGGTAGAAGGCTACACCTTC; CDR3: CASSVGGGVEGYTF
D: TRBD2; J: TRBJ2-1; size: NA; V: TRBV11-2; DNA: TGTGCCAGCAGTCAAAGCGGGAGGGCCACTTACACGCATGAGCAGTTCTTC; CDR3: CASSQSGRATYTHEQFF
D: NA; J: TRBJ1-5; size: few; V: TRBV28; DNA: TGTGCCAGCAGTTTAGGGCAGGGAAGGAATCAGCCCCAGCATTTT; CDR3: CASSLGQGRNQPQHF
D: NA; J: TRBJ2-7; size: NA; V: TRBV6-5; DNA: TGTGCCAGCAGTTACTCCAGGATATCCTCGGTCTACGAGCAGTACTTC; CDR3: CASSYSRISSVYEQYF
D: NA; J: TRBJ2-7; size: NA; V: TRBV4-1; DNA: TGCGCCAGCAGCCAAGGATCTAGTTCTGACTACGAGCAGTACTTC; CDR3: CASSQGSSSDYEQYF
D: TRBD1; J: TRBJ2-3; size: few; V: TRBV5-1; DNA: TGCGCCAGCAGGGGCTTGGCTACAGGGGGTGGTACGCAGTATTTT; CDR3: CASRGLATGGGTQYF
D: NA; J: TRBJ1-1; size: NA; V: TRBV6-5; DNA: TGTGCCAGCAGTTCCCCTCCGGGGGGCTCGGAAGCTTTCTTT; CDR3: CASSSPPGGSEAFF
D: TRBD2; J: TRBJ2-5; size: once; V: TRBV11-2; DNA: TGTGCCAGCAGCTTATTAGCGGGAGGGCCCACAGAGGCCCAGTACTTC; CDR3: CASSLLAGGPTEAQYF
D: NA; J: TRBJ2-1; size: NA; V: TRBV9; DNA: TGTGCCAGCAGCATTGGGACGTCCGCCTACAATGAGCAGTTCTTC; CDR3: CASSIGTSAYNEQFF
D: TRBD2; J: TRBJ2-7; size: NA; V: TRBV30; DNA: TGTGCCTGGGCCCAACTAGCGGGAGGTTCGAGGGAGCAGTACTTC; CDR3: CAWAQLAGGSREQYF
D: TRBD2; J: TRBJ2-7; size: NA; V: TRBV29-1; DNA: TGCAGCGTTGAAGATCGAGGGACTAGCGGCCTTTACGAGCAGTACTTC; CDR3: CSVEDRGTSGLYEQYF
D: NA; J: TRBJ2-7; size: NA; V: TRBV13; DNA: TGTGCCAGCAGCTTGGGTGGCTCCTACGAGCAGTACTTC; CDR3: CASSLGGSYEQYF
D: NA; J: TRBJ2-5; size: NA; V: TRBV19; DNA: TGTGCCAGTAGTATTCGGGGACAAGAGACCCAGTACTTC; CDR3: CASSIRGQETQYF
D: NA; J: TRBJ2-6; size: NA; V: TRBV7-8; DNA: TGTGCCAGCAGCTTAGCCTCGGCTTCTGGGGCCAACGTCCTGACTTTC; CDR3: CASSLASASGANVLTF
D: NA; J: TRBJ1-4; size: NA; V: TRBV11-3; DNA: TGTGCCAGCAGCTTAGAACGGACGGGGGGAAGTAATGAAAAACTGTTTTTT; CDR3: CASSLERTGGSNEKLFF
D: NA; J: TRBJ2-1; size: NA; V: TRBV27; DNA: TGTGCCAGCAGCTCCACTCCCCAGGGGGAGCAGTTCTTC; CDR3: CASSSTPQGEQFF
D: TRBD2; J: TRBJ2-3; size: few; V: TRBV10-3; DNA: TGTGCCACTCGACTAGCGGGAGGAGAGACAGATACGCAGTATTTT; CDR3: CATRLAGGETDTQYF
D: TRBD2; J: TRBJ2-1; size: NA; V: TRBV6-4; DNA: TGTGCCAGCAGTGATATGGGACTAGCGTCGGATGAGCAGTTCTTC; CDR3: CASSDMGLASDEQFF
D: TRBD1; J: TRBJ1-1; size: NA; V: TRBV29-1; DNA: TGCAGCGTTGACAGGGGGCAGAATGAAGCTTTCTTT; CDR3: CSVDRGQNEAFF
D: NA; J: TRBJ2-7; size: NA; V: TRBV28; DNA: TGTGCCAGCAGTTTATCCAGCGCCCGGCCGGGATTCAACTACGAGCAGTACTTC; CDR3: CASSLSSARPGFNYEQYF
D: NA; J: TRBJ2-1; size: NA; V: TRBV7-2; DNA: TGTGCCAGCAGCTCACGACAGACTAACAATGAGCAGTTCTTC; CDR3: CASSSRQTNNEQFF
D: NA; J: TRBJ2-7; size: many; V: TRBV5-4; DNA: TGTGCCAGCAGCAAGGAGGCAGCCTACGAGCAGTACTTC; CDR3: CASSKEAAYEQYF
D: NA; J: TRBJ2-3; size: NA; V: TRBV5-1; DNA: TGCGCCAGCAGCTTGGACTATTGGGGCGATACGCAGTATTTT; CDR3: CASSLDYWGDTQYF
D: NA; J: TRBJ2-7; size: NA; V: TRBV7-2; DNA: TGTGCCAGCAGCCCCCCCCAGGGTATGTCCTACGAGCAGTACTTC; CDR3: CASSPPQGMSYEQYF
D: NA; J: TRBJ2-3; size: NA; V: TRBV18; DNA: TGTGCCAGCTCACCACGGAGCCAGGCAGATACGCAGTATTTT; CDR3: CASSPRSQADTQYF
D: NA; J: TRBJ2-6; size: few; V: TRBV28; DNA: TGTGCCACCAATTTTGGGGCCAACGTCCTGACTTTC; CDR3: CATNFGANVLTF
D: NA; J: TRBJ1-1; size: NA; V: TRBV18; DNA: TGTGCCAGCTCACCGCCTCAGGGGAACACTGAAGCTTTCTTT; CDR3: CASSPPQGNTEAFF
D: TRBD2; J: TRBJ2-1; size: NA; V: TRBV9; DNA: TGTGCCAGCAGCCCTTGGGGGGGGACGGAGTACAATGAGCAGTTCTTC; CDR3: CASSPWGGTEYNEQFF
D: NA; J: TRBJ2-5; size: few; V: TRBV5-1; DNA: TGCGCCAGCAGCTCCCCAGGGACCCAGTACTTC; CDR3: CASSSPGTQYF
D: NA; J: TRBJ1-1; size: NA; V: TRBV28; DNA: TGTGCCAGCAGACAGTCGAACACTGAAGCTTTCTTT; CDR3: CASRQSNTEAFF
D: NA; J: TRBJ2-1; size: NA; V: TRBV6-5; DNA: TGTGCCAGCAGTGCACAGGGAGGCGGCAATGAGCAGTTCTTC; CDR3: CASSAQGGGNEQFF
D: NA; J: TRBJ1-1; size: NA; V: TRBV10-3; DNA: TGTGCCATCAGTGAGTCGGACATTAGGGCGAACACTGAAGCTTTCTTT; CDR3: CAISESDIRANTEAFF
D: NA; J: TRBJ2-1; size: NA; V: TRBV28; DNA: TGTGCCAGCAGGATTGACAGGCTATCCTACAATGAGCAGTTCTTC; CDR3: CASRIDRLSYNEQFF
D: NA; J: TRBJ2-7; size: NA; V: TRBV9; DNA: TGTGCCAGCAGCGTAAGCGGCCAGGGTCCGCCCTACGAGCAGTACTTC; CDR3: CASSVSGQGPPYEQYF
D: TRBD2; J: TRBJ2-3; size: NA; V: TRBV7-2; DNA: TGTGCCAGCAGCTTATCGGCTAGCGGGAGAGGGGCAGATACGCAGTATTTT; CDR3: CASSLSASGRGADTQYF
D: NA; J: TRBJ2-7; size: NA; V: TRBV6-1; DNA: TGTGCCAGCAGTGAAGGGCAAGCGGACGGCCCCTACGAGCAGTACTTC; CDR3: CASSEGQADGPYEQYF
D: NA; J: TRBJ1-1; size: NA; V: TRBV7-3; DNA: TGTGCCAGCAGCCCGGACTCAGGGAGATACACTGAAGCTTTCTTT; CDR3: CASSPDSGRYTEAFF
D: TRBD1; J: TRBJ1-5; size: NA; V: TRBV19; DNA: TGTGCCAGTAGACGGCCCGGGACAGGGAATCAGCCCCAGCATTTT; CDR3: CASRRPGTGNQPQHF
D: NA; J: TRBJ1-1; size: NA; V: TRBV7-9; DNA: TGTGCCAGCAGCTTTGTAGGGAGCACTGAAGCTTTCTTT; CDR3: CASSFVGSTEAFF
D: NA; J: TRBJ1-5; size: NA; V: TRBV28; DNA: TGTGCCAGCACAGGGCCCGGTCAGCCCCAGCATTTT; CDR3: CASTGPGQPQHF
D: TRBD1; J: TRBJ2-2; size: NA; V: TRBV28; DNA: TGTGCCAGCAGTTACCTCGGGACAGGGGAAGTTGGCGGGGAGCTGTTTTTT; CDR3: CASSYLGTGEVGGELFF
D: NA; J: TRBJ1-5; size: NA; V: TRBV27; DNA: TGTGCCAGCAGTTTACGCAGGGTCGGCAATCAGCCCCAGCATTTT; CDR3: CASSLRRVGNQPQHF
D: NA; J: TRBJ2-7; size: NA; V: TRBV5-1; DNA: TGCGCCAGCAGCTTGGTTTCCCAGGGGTCCTACGAGCAGTACTTC; CDR3: CASSLVSQGSYEQYF
D: NA; J: TRBJ2-1; size: NA; V: TRBV18; DNA: TGTGCCAGCTCACCCACCGGGACTGGGTCTGACAATGAGCAGTTCTTC; CDR3: CASSPTGTGSDNEQFF
D: NA; J: TRBJ2-7; size: NA; V: TRBV25-1; DNA: TGTGCCAGCAGTGATTCTATTTCGACAGAGGCCTACGAGCAGTACTTC; CDR3: CASSDSISTEAYEQYF
D: NA; J: TRBJ2-3; size: NA; V: TRBV7-9; DNA: TGTGCCAGCGTCGAAGCAGATACGCAGTATTTT; CDR3: CASVEADTQYF
D: TRBD2; J: TRBJ2-5; size: NA; V: TRBV4-3; DNA: TGCGCCAGCTCCGGGACTACTGGGGAGACCCAGTACTTC; CDR3: CASSGTTGETQYF
D: TRBD2; J: TRBJ2-3; size: NA; V: TRBV7-3; DNA: TGTGCCAGCAGCTTAGCGGCGGGACTAGCGGGCCCCACAGATACGCAGTATTTT; CDR3: CASSLAAGLAGPTDTQYF
D: NA; J: TRBJ1-3; size: NA; V: TRBV6-6; DNA: TGTGCCAGCAGTTACTCCAGCCCAGGATTTGGAAACACCATATATTTT; CDR3: CASSYSSPGFGNTIYF
D: NA; J: TRBJ2-5; size: NA; V: TRBV5-6; DNA: TGTGCCAGCAGGACATCCTGGGAGACCCAGTACTTC; CDR3: CASRTSWETQYF
D: NA; J: TRBJ2-7; size: NA; V: TRBV28; DNA: TGTGCCAGCAGTTTATTTGTCGGGACACAAGTTTGGGATCCCTACGAGCAGTACTTC; CDR3: CASSLFVGTQVWDPYEQYF
D: TRBD1; J: TRBJ1-3; size: NA; V: TRBV10-3; DNA: TGTGCCATCAGTGAGTCCTCGACAGGGACTGGAAACACCATATATTTT; CDR3: CAISESSTGTGNTIYF
D: NA; J: TRBJ1-4; size: NA; V: TRBV28; DNA: TGTGCCAGCAGTAATCAAGAAAAACTGTTTTTT; CDR3: CASSNQEKLFF
D: NA; J: TRBJ2-3; size: NA; V: TRBV7-2; DNA: TGTGCCAGCAGCTTGAGAGCCGGGGGTGTCGCAGATACGCAGTATTTT; CDR3: CASSLRAGGVADTQYF
D: NA; J: TRBJ2-7; size: NA; V: TRBV18; DNA: TGTGCCAGCTCACCGCGGATGGGCTACGAGCAGTACTTC; CDR3: CASSPRMGYEQYF
D: TRBD2; J: TRBJ2-5; size: NA; V: TRBV6-4; DNA: TGTGCCAGCAGTGAGGGTTCGGCTAGCGGGCAAGAGACCCAGTACTTC; CDR3: CASSEGSASGQETQYF
D: NA; J: TRBJ2-5; size: once; V: TRBV28; DNA: TGTGCCAGCAGTGGAGCAGCCCGGGAGACCCAGTACTTC; CDR3: CASSGAARETQYF